Listed below are T cell receptor beta chains from one sample, sequenced in a study of cytomegalovirus exposure and HLA in healthy donors. TCRdb's copy holds only in-frame clones and misses some; the assay was immunoSEQ multiplex PCR. In the table there are about 94,000 clones, 81% of which are singletons. The sample comprised PBMCs. Receptor source: a human donor in good health. Both conserved end residues are part of each CDR3. Each record gives: clone size, J gene, V gene, D gene, CDR3 DNA, CDR3 protein. D genes are given only for firm matches. Expanded clones are given a class, and other clones once, few, many or no size at all.

>.|TRBJ1-3|TRBV10-3|TRBD1
TGTGCCATCAGTGAGTGGGGACAGGTAGTGACTGGAAACACCATATATTTT
CAISEWGQVVTGNTIYF
>.|TRBJ2-7|TRBV6-5|.
TGTGCCAGCAGTTACTCAGGCAGGTCCTCCAACGAGCAGTACTTC
CASSYSGRSSNEQYF
>once|TRBJ2-1|TRBV27|TRBD2
TGTGCCAGCTCCAAGGTCCGGGGTGGCGGGAGCTCCTACAATGAGCAGTTCTTC
CASSKVRGGGSSYNEQFF
>.|TRBJ2-5|TRBV28|.
TGTGCCAGCTCAAACCACGGGAGCGAGAAGACCCAGTACTTC
CASSNHGSEKTQYF
>.|TRBJ1-1|TRBV7-2|.
TGTGCCAGCAGCCCTACCACAGGTGGGAACACTGAAGCTTTCTTT
CASSPTTGGNTEAFF
>.|TRBJ2-7|TRBV4-1|TRBD1
TGCGCCAGCAGCCGAGAGCCCGACAGGGATACCTACGAGCAGTACTTC
CASSREPDRDTYEQYF
>.|TRBJ2-5|TRBV5-1|.
TGCGCCAGCAGCTTGGGCAGGGCCGGGGAGACCCAGTACTTC
CASSLGRAGETQYF
>once|TRBJ2-1|TRBV19|TRBD1
TGTGCCAGTAGTCACAGACAGGGGTATGAGCAGTTCTTC
CASSHRQGYEQFF
>.|TRBJ2-3|TRBV7-2|.
TGTGCCAGCAGCCTCACCCGCTCGGGGCAGTATTTT
CASSLTRSGQYF
>.|TRBJ2-3|TRBV7-2|TRBD2
TGTGCCAGCAGCCAAACTAGCGGGAGTAGAGCAGATACGCAGTATTTT
CASSQTSGSRADTQYF
>.|TRBJ2-1|TRBV7-3|TRBD1
TGTGCCAGCAGCTCTACCAGGCGCGAGGGGGCAAGAGGGAATGAGCAGTTCTTC
CASSSTRREGARGNEQFF
>.|TRBJ2-7|TRBV4-3|TRBD1
TGCGCCAGCAGCCCCGGGACAGGCGGATTGCAGCAGTACTTC
CASSPGTGGLQQYF
>.|TRBJ2-5|TRBV10-2|TRBD2
TGCGCCAGCAAGGGTGGTAGCGGGACGGGAGAGACCCAGTACTTC
CASKGGSGTGETQYF
>.|TRBJ2-7|TRBV18|.
TGTGCCAGCTCACAACAGGACTACGAGCAGTACTTC
CASSQQDYEQYF
>.|TRBJ2-7|TRBV2|TRBD1
TGTGCCAGCAGTGAGGGCGCGTGGGGACAGGGGGCGCGGGAGCAGTACTTC
CASSEGAWGQGAREQYF
>.|TRBJ2-5|TRBV7-8|TRBD1
TGTGCCAGCAGCCCCTCAGGGGGCCAAGAGACCCAGTACTTC
CASSPSGGQETQYF
>.|TRBJ1-1|TRBV6-5|.
TGTGCCAGCAGTTACGGCCGCACTGAAGCTTTCTTT
CASSYGRTEAFF
>.|TRBJ2-3|TRBV7-9|TRBD1
TGTGCCAGCAGCCCAGACAGGGGGCCCGGCACAGATACGCAGTATTTT
CASSPDRGPGTDTQYF
>.|TRBJ2-5|TRBV2|.
TGTGCCAGCAGTGAGACGAGGGCCCCCATTGGAGAGACCCAGTACTTC
CASSETRAPIGETQYF
>.|TRBJ2-6|TRBV4-1|.
TGCGCCAGCAGCCAAGTTCAGGGGGGCTCTGGGGCCAACGTCCTGACTTTC
CASSQVQGGSGANVLTF
>.|TRBJ2-5|TRBV5-1|.
TGCGCCAGCAGCTCGGAAGGGCTAGCTGGGACCCAGTACTTC
CASSSEGLAGTQYF
>.|TRBJ1-4|TRBV19|TRBD1
TGTGCCAGTAAAGGACAGGAGGCTGCAACTAATGAAAAACTGTTTTTT
CASKGQEAATNEKLFF
>.|TRBJ2-5|TRBV19|.
TGTGCCAGTCGGCAGGACGCGGGCGCGACCCAGTACTTC
CASRQDAGATQYF
>.|TRBJ1-2|TRBV11-2|TRBD1
TGTGCCAGCAGCACAGGGGTCAGGGGGCACTATGGCTACACCTTC
CASSTGVRGHYGYTF
>.|TRBJ2-7|TRBV7-2|.
TGTGCCAGCAGCTTACCAGGGGTGGCAGGGCGAGGGGAGCAGTACTTC
CASSLPGVAGRGEQYF
>.|TRBJ2-1|TRBV5-1|TRBD2
TGCGCCAGCAGCTTGCAAGGACTAGCGGGGGGGAATGAGCAGTTCTTC
CASSLQGLAGGNEQFF
>.|TRBJ2-4|TRBV4-3|TRBD2
TGCGCCAGCAGCCAACAACTAGCGGGGGACAGGGCCAAAAACATTCAGTACTTC
CASSQQLAGDRAKNIQYF
>.|TRBJ2-5|TRBV10-2|.
TGCGCCAGCGCCGGGGCGGGCGGGGCTGTTGGGACCCAGTACTTC
CASAGAGGAVGTQYF
>.|TRBJ1-2|TRBV5-4|TRBD1
TGTGCCAGCAGCCCCGGGGACAGGGGGAACTATGGCTACACCTTC
CASSPGDRGNYGYTF
>.|TRBJ1-2|TRBV28|TRBD1
TGTGCCAGCAGTTTTTTCGGGACAGGGGGCTATGGCTACACCTTC
CASSFFGTGGYGYTF
>once|TRBJ2-7|TRBV4-1|.
TGCGCCAGCAGCCAAGGATCGCAGGGCGCCTCCTACGAGCAGTACTTC
CASSQGSQGASYEQYF
>.|TRBJ1-2|TRBV29-1|TRBD1
TGCAGCGTCTCCGGGACAGGGTGGTCTTGGTTGGATGGCTACACCTTC
CSVSGTGWSWLDGYTF